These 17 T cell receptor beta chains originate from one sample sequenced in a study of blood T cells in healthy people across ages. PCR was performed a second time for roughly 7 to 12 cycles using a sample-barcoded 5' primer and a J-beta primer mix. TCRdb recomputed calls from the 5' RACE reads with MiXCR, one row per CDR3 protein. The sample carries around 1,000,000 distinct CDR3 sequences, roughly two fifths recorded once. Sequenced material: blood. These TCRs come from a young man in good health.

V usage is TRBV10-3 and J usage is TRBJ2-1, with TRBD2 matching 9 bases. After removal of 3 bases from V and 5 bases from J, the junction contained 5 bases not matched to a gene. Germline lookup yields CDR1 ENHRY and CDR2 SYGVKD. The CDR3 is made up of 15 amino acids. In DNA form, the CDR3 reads TGTGCCATCAGTGATTCCGGGACTAGCAACAATGAGCAGTTCTTC. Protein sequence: CAISDSGTSNNEQFF.

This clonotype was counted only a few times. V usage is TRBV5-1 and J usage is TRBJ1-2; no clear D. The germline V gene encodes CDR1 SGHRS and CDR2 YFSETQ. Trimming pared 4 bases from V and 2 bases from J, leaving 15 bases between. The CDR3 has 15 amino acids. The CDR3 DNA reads TGCGCCAGCAGCCCCGAGGTTGGGGTGAACTATGGCTACACCTTC. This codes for CASSPEVGVNYGYTF.

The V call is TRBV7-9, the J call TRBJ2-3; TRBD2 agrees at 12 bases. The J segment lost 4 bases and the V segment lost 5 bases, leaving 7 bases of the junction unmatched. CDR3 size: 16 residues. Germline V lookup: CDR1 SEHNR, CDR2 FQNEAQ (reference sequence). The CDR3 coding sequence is TGTGCCAGCAGCATGGGACTAGCGGGTAGAGCAGATACGCAGTATTTT. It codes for CASSMGLAGRADTQYF.

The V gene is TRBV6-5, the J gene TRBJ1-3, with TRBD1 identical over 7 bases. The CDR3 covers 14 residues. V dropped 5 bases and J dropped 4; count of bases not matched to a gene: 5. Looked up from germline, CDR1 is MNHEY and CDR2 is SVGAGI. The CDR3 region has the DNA TGTGCCAGCAGTCAACAGGGGATCGGAAACACCATATATTTT. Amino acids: CASSQQGIGNTIYF.

The CDR3 protein is CASSEDGGRAKDEQFF. CDR3 nucleotide sequence: TGTGCCAGCAGTGAAGACGGCGGGAGGGCCAAGGATGAGCAGTTCTTC. The V call is TRBV6-1, the J call TRBJ2-1; 9 bases fit TRBD2. CDR1 and CDR2 from the germline V gene are MNHNS and SASEGT. This CDR3 comprises 16 residues. The V and J ends lost 1 base and 8 bases, in that order; junction bases with no gene match: 9.

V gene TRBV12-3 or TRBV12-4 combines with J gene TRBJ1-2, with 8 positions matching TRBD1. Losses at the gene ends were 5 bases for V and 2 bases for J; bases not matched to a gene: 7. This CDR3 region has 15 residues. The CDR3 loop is CASSPAGGGNYGYTF. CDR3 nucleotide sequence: TGTGCCAGCAGTCCGGCAGGGGGCGGGAACTATGGCTACACCTTC.

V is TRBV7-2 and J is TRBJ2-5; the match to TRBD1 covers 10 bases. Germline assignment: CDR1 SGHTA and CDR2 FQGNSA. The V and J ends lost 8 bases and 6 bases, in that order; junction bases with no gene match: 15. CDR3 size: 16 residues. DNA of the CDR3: TGTGCCAGCTTCTCAATTACGGGGACAGGGGAGCAGACCCAGTACTTC. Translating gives CASFSITGTGEQTQYF. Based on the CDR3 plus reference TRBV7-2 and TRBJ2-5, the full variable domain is GAGVSQSPSNKVTEKGKDVELRCDPISGHTALYWYRQSLGQGLEFLIYFQGNSAPDKSGLPSDRFSAERTGGSVSTLTIQRTQQEDSAVYLCASFSITGTGEQTQYFGPGTRLLVL.

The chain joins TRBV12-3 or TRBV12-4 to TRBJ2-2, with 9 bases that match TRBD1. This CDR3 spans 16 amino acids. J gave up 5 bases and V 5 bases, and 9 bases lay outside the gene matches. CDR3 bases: TGTGCCAGCAGTCACCCGGGACAGGGAAGGACCGGGGAGCTGTTTTTT. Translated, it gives CASSHPGQGRTGELFF.

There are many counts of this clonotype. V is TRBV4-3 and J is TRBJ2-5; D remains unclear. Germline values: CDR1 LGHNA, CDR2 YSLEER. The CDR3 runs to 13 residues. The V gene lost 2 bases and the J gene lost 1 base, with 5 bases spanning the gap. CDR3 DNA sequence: TGCGCCAGCAGCCAAACGTCCCAAGAGACCCAGTACTTC. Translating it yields CASSQTSQETQYF.

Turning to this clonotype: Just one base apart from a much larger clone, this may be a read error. CDR3 coding DNA: TGTGCCAGCACGGGGGGGAGCACAGATACGCAGTGTTTT. Amino acids: CASTGGSTDTQCF. The chain employs TRBV7-2 and TRBJ2-3; the match to TRBD2 covers 8 bases. CDR1 is SGHTA, CDR2 FQGNSA, per germline. This CDR3 has 13 residues.

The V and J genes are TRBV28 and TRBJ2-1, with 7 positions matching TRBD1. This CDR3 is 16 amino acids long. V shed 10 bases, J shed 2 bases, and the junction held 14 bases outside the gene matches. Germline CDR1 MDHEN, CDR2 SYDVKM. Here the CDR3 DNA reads TGTGCCATCAGGACAGGCGGCCCCGCTACCTACAATGAGCAGTTCTTC. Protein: CAIRTGGPATYNEQFF. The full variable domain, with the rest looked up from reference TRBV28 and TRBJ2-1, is DVKVTQSSRYLVKRTGEKVFLECVQDMDHENMFWYRQDPGLGLRLIYFSYDVKMKEKGDIPEGYSVSREKKERFSLILESASTNQTSMYLCAIRTGGPATYNEQFFGPGTRLTVL.

CDR3 amino acids: CATSDFGGPYNEQFF. CDR3 DNA sequence: TGTGCCACCAGTGATTTTGGGGGTCCCTACAATGAGCAGTTCTTC. This chain uses TRBV24-1 with TRBJ2-1; D could derive from TRBD1 or TRBD2 (5 bases each). CDR3 size: 15 residues. The V end lost 1 base, the J end lost 2 bases, and 8 bases lay between the germline ends. Per germline, CDR1 KGHDR and CDR2 SFDVKD.

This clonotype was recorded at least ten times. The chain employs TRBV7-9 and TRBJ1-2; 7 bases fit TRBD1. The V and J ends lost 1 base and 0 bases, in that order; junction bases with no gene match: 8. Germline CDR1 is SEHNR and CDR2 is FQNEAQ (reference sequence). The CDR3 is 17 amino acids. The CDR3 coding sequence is TGTGCCAGCAGCTTAGTGGTCTTGGGACAGACTAACTATGGCTACACCTTC. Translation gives CASSLVVLGQTNYGYTF.

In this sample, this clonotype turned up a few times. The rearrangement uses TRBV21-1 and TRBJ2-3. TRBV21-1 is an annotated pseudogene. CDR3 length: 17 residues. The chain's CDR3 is CASSKVASDSSTDTQYF. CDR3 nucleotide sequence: TGTGCCAGCAGCAAAGTTGCGTCAGATTCTAGCACAGATACGCAGTATTTT.

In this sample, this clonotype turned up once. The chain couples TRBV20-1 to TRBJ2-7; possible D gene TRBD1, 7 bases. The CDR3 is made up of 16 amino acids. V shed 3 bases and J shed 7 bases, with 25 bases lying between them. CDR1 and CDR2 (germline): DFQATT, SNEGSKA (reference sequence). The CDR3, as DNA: TGCAGTGCTAGGGAAACACAGGGGAGGTGGTCTAATGAGCAGTACTTC. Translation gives CSARETQGRWSNEQYF.

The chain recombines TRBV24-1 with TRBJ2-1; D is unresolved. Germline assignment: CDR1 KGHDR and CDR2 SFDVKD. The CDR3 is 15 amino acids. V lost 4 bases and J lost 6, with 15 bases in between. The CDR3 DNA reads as TGTGCCACCAGTGACGGGCGGCGTCCTGGCAATGAGCAGTTCTTC. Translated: CATSDGRRPGNEQFF.

CDR3 residues: CASSLSSGTRADTQYF. CDR3 DNA: TGTGCCAGCAGTTTATCATCGGGGACGAGGGCAGATACGCAGTATTTT. This chain links TRBV28 with TRBJ2-3; either TRBD1 or TRBD2 may fit D (5 bases each). The CDR3 runs 16 residues. V was clipped by 1 base and J by 4 bases, with 15 bases between them. Germline CDR1 and CDR2: MDHEN and SYDVKM.